A selection of T cell receptor beta chains follows, all from one sample in a study of OX40 agonist ivuxolimab in advanced cancers. Here immunoSEQ multiplex PCR was the method, and the copy in TCRdb shows in-frame clones only, minus some. The sample includes over 40,000 clones, about 86% of them seen just once. Sequenced here: CD4+ or CD8+ T cells sorted from blood, sampled in a trial of the OX40 agonist ivuxolimab. These receptors all stem from an adult with an advanced solid tumor such as melanoma, head and neck, liver or kidney cancer. CDR3s include the opening cysteine and the closing phenylalanine or tryptophan. Each record gives: D gene, clone size, J gene, V gene, CDR3 length, CDR3 protein, CDR3 DNA. D genes are given only for firm matches. Size tells how often a clone was seen (once, few, many) or the class of an expanded clone, and some rows leave it out.

D: NA; size: NA; J: TRBJ2-7; V: TRBV5-1; length: 14; CDR3: CASSPEGDSYEQYF; DNA: TGCGCCAGCAGCCCTGAGGGCGACTCCTACGAGCAGTACTTC
D: NA; size: few; J: TRBJ2-2; V: TRBV7-9; length: 15; CDR3: CASSPGQSNTGELFF; DNA: TGTGCCAGCAGCCCCGGACAGTCGAACACCGGGGAGCTGTTTTTT
D: NA; size: NA; J: TRBJ2-7; V: TRBV30; length: 11; CDR3: CAWSVRHEQYF; DNA: TGTGCCTGGAGTGTACGTCACGAGCAGTACTTC
D: TRBD2; size: NA; J: TRBJ2-1; V: TRBV9; length: 15; CDR3: CASSVEGGGAYEQFF; DNA: TGTGCCAGCAGCGTAGAGGGCGGGGGGGCCTATGAGCAGTTCTTC
D: NA; size: few; J: TRBJ2-2; V: TRBV18; length: 13; CDR3: CASSTARTGELFF; DNA: TGTGCCAGCTCAACAGCTAGGACCGGGGAGCTGTTTTTT
D: NA; size: NA; J: TRBJ1-1; V: TRBV5-4; length: 14; CDR3: CASSSAGGNTEAFF; DNA: TGTGCCAGCAGCTCGGCGGGAGGAAACACTGAAGCTTTCTTT
D: TRBD2; size: NA; J: TRBJ2-5; V: TRBV11-3; length: 17; CDR3: CASSLDGTRVGQETQYF; DNA: TGTGCCAGCAGCTTAGACGGGACTAGAGTGGGCCAAGAGACCCAGTACTTC
D: NA; size: NA; J: TRBJ2-7; V: TRBV4-3; length: 12; CDR3: CALRTESYEQYF; DNA: TGCGCCCTCCGGACAGAGTCCTACGAGCAGTACTTC
D: NA; size: NA; J: TRBJ2-5; V: TRBV28; length: 16; CDR3: CASSPATPKTGETQYF; DNA: TGTGCCAGCAGTCCCGCCACCCCCAAGACGGGGGAGACCCAGTACTTC
D: NA; size: NA; J: TRBJ2-1; V: TRBV6-1; length: 10; CDR3: CASRDNEQFF; DNA: TGTGCCAGCAGAGACAATGAGCAGTTCTTC
D: NA; size: NA; J: TRBJ2-5; V: TRBV9; length: 16; CDR3: CASSPGLARGGETQYF; DNA: TGTGCCAGCAGCCCGGGGTTAGCGCGGGGTGGAGAGACCCAGTACTTC